The 23 T cell receptor beta chains below were found in one sample sequenced in a study of cytomegalovirus exposure and HLA in healthy donors. The PCR employed 60 Vbeta primers together with 13 Jbeta primers. Here immunoSEQ multiplex PCR was the method, and the copy in TCRdb shows in-frame clones only, minus some. Here the sample table reports 150,000 to 200,000 clones. Sequences were obtained from PBMCs. The source is a woman aged 60-75 years in good health and CMV-seronegative.

The rearrangement uses TRBV11-2 and TRBJ2-2; the match to TRBD2 covers 9 bases. The V gene's germline CDR1 is SGHAT and CDR2 FQNNGV. This CDR3 is 15 amino acids long. Trimming took 4 bases from V and 2 from J; bases not matched to a gene: 2. This chain's CDR3 is CASSSTSGNTGELFF. The CDR3 DNA reads as TGTGCCAGCAGCTCGACTAGCGGCAACACCGGGGAGCTGTTTTTT. The variable domain in full, with the rest retrieved from reference TRBV11-2 and TRBJ2-2, is EAGVAQSPRYKIIEKRQSVAFWCNPISGHATLYWYQQILGQGPKLLIQFQNNGVVDDSQLPKDRFSAERLKGVDSTLKIQPAKLEDSAVYLCASSSTSGNTGELFFGEGSRLTVL.

The CDR3 region is CASSFGVQPQHF. In DNA form, the CDR3 reads TGTGCCAGCAGTTTCGGGGTTCAGCCCCAGCATTTT. The chain links TRBV28 to TRBJ1-5; D gene unclear. Germline CDR1 and CDR2: MDHEN and SYDVKM. The CDR3 consists of 12 residues. V was pared by 3 bases and J by 6 bases, with 6 bases between.

The chain couples TRBV25-1 to TRBJ1-6; unclear D gene. The CDR3 is 14 amino acids. Germline values: CDR1 MGHDK, CDR2 SYGVNS. V lost 0 bases, J lost 10 bases, and 10 bases lay in between. The CDR3 DNA sequence: TGTGCCAGCAGTGAATATACGGTATTCTCACCCCTCCACTTT. This sequence encodes CASSEYTVFSPLHF.

The chain has TRBV29-1 and TRBJ2-2; 10 bases match TRBD2. The CDR3 totals 15 residues. The junction had 6 bases not matched to a gene; V was cut back by 4 bases and J by 4 bases. CDR1 and CDR2 (germline): SQVTM, ANQGSEA. The CDR3 DNA follows: TGCAGCGTTGTGGGGACTAGCGACACCACCGGGGAGCTGTTTTTT. Translation gives CSVVGTSDTTGELFF.

The genes are TRBV5-1 and TRBJ2-1, with TRBD2 matching 7 bases. Germline V gene data show CDR1 as SGHRS and CDR2 as YFSETQ. This CDR3 comprises 15 residues. V lost 0 bases and J lost 10; bases outside the gene matches: 10. CDR3 residues: CASSLAWAGAGEQFF. The CDR3 DNA sequence: TGCGCCAGCAGCTTGGCCTGGGCGGGAGCGGGGGAGCAGTTCTTC.

V usage is TRBV19 and J usage is TRBJ1-1; 8 nucleotides match TRBD1. The V segment lost 7 bases and the J segment 1 base; nucleotides outside the gene matches: 11. The CDR3 covers 16 residues. The germline CDR1 and CDR2 sequences are LNHDA and SQIVND (reference sequence). The CDR3 spells CASIPIGQGRNTEAFF. In DNA, the CDR3 is TGTGCCAGTATCCCTATCGGACAGGGACGGAACACTGAAGCTTTCTTT.

This chain connects TRBV2 to TRBJ1-1, with unresolved D. CDR1 is SNHLY and CDR2 is FYNNEI in the germline V gene. This CDR3 region has 12 residues. V lost 6 bases and J 6 bases, leaving 11 bases between the germline ends. This CDR3 reads CASSPDSAEAFF. The CDR3 DNA sequence: TGTGCCAGCAGCCCGGATAGCGCTGAAGCTTTCTTT.

V is TRBV6-1 and J is TRBJ1-1; weak D call: TRBD1 (6 bases). The CDR3 spans 15 residues. The germline V and J ends were trimmed by 7 bases and 5 bases, with 20 bases remaining between them. CDR1 is MNHNS, CDR2 SASEGT, per germline. The CDR3 sequence is CASTPRGAGGTEAFF. CDR3 in DNA: TGTGCCAGCACCCCAAGGGGGGCGGGAGGGACTGAAGCTTTCTTT.

CDR3 DNA: TGCGCCAGCAGTGACAGGGTCAACGGCTACACCTTC. It yields the protein CASSDRVNGYTF. The chain recombines TRBV5-1 with TRBJ1-2; 7 positions match TRBD1. Germline V gives CDR1 SGHRS, CDR2 YFSETQ. The length of the CDR3 is 12 residues. V trimming: 5 bases; J trimming: 8 bases; junction bases outside the gene matches: 6.

V and J are TRBV2 and TRBJ2-7; 9 bases match TRBD1. The CDR3 is made up of 15 amino acids. Germline lookup yields CDR1 SNHLY and CDR2 FYNNEI. V shed 4 bases and J 2 bases; nucleotides not matched to a gene: 6. The CDR3 bases are TGTGCCAGCAGTGCCGACAGGGGGGATCCCTACGAGCAGTACTTC. Translation gives CASSADRGDPYEQYF.

The gene calls are TRBV10-3 and TRBJ1-1, with D possibly TRBD1 on 5 matching bases. This CDR3 is 14 amino acids long. In germline, CDR1 is ENHRY, CDR2 SYGVKD. V was cut by 3 bases and J by 4 bases, with 12 bases left in between. The CDR3 sequence is CAISDRPGGTEAFF. The CDR3 DNA follows: TGTGCCATCAGTGACCGACCGGGGGGCACTGAAGCTTTCTTT.

This chain connects TRBV29-1 to TRBJ1-6; D not certain. The V end was cut by 7 bases, the J end by 6 bases, with 10 bases between. The germline gives CDR1 SQVTM, CDR2 ANQGSEA. The length of the CDR3 is 12 residues. DNA for the CDR3: TGCAGCGCCGGGGAGGCTAATTCACCCCTCCACTTT. Translation gives CSAGEANSPLHF.

The rearrangement uses TRBV5-1 and TRBJ1-6; D is possibly TRBD1 (6 bases). Trimming removed 3 bases from V and 6 bases from J, with 10 bases in between. CDR3 length equals 14 residues. Germline lookup yields CDR1 SGHRS and CDR2 YFSETQ. CDR3 protein: CASSSGQPNSPLHF. In nucleotides, the CDR3 is TGCGCCAGCAGCTCCGGACAGCCTAATTCACCCCTCCACTTT.

V is TRBV2 and J is TRBJ1-4, with 7 nucleotides matching TRBD1. The V gene end was trimmed by 3 bases and the J gene end by 4 bases; junction bases not matched to a gene: 5. CDR3 length: 15 amino acids. From germline, CDR1 is SNHLY and CDR2 FYNNEI. The CDR3 sequence is CASSESGTDNEKLFF. CDR3 nucleotide sequence: TGTGCCAGCAGTGAGTCCGGGACAGATAATGAAAAACTGTTTTTT.

The J gene is TRBJ1-2, the V gene TRBV5-6, with TRBD1 as a possible D gene (5 bases). Trimming took 4 bases from V and 8 from J, leaving 27 bases between them. This CDR3 is 17 amino acids long. Germline-derived CDR1 and CDR2 are SGHDT and YYEEEE. The CDR3 DNA sequence: TGTGCCAGCAGCCCTTACACTAGGACGGCGGGGGAGAGGGGCTACACCTTC. This gives the protein CASSPYTRTAGERGYTF.

The chain carries TRBV7-9 and TRBJ2-1; 11 nucleotides line up with TRBD2. This CDR3 spans 18 amino acids. With V trimmed by 5 bases and J by 0 bases, 9 bases remained unmatched. Germline assignment: CDR1 SEHNR and CDR2 FQNEAQ (reference sequence). In DNA, the CDR3 is TGTGCCAGCAGCCCTACCATAGCGGGGGGGTCCTCCTACAATGAGCAGTTCTTC. This translates into CASSPTIAGGSSYNEQFF.

The genes are TRBV25-1 and TRBJ2-2, with D hard to call. The CDR3 has 15 amino acids. CDR1 is MGHDK, CDR2 SYGVNS, per germline. V lost 3 bases and J 2 bases, leaving 10 bases between the germline ends. The CDR3 DNA is TGTGCCAGCAGTGACCCGAGGCCTAACACCGGGGAGCTGTTTTTT. Translated: CASSDPRPNTGELFF.

V usage is TRBV5-6 and J usage is TRBJ2-5; 13 nucleotides agree with TRBD2. The CDR3 covers 19 residues. Germline trimming cut 7 bases from V and 10 bases from J; bases unmatched to any gene: 25. CDR1 is SGHDT and CDR2 is YYEEEE in the germline V gene. Written as DNA, the CDR3 is TGTGCCAGCGGGACTAGCGGGGTGCAGGGCCCTGCTCGAAAACGAGGCCAGTACTTC. Amino acids: CASGTSGVQGPARKRGQYF.

In DNA form, the CDR3 reads TGTGCCAGCAGTCCCGGGACAACCGGAGATACGCAGTATTTT. This encodes CASSPGTTGDTQYF. This chain links TRBV27 with TRBJ2-3; possible D gene TRBD1, 6 bases. Per the germline V gene, CDR1 is MNHEY and CDR2 is SMNVEV (reference sequence). The V and J ends lost 5 bases and 5 bases respectively, with 14 bases between them. CDR3 length equals 14 residues.

This chain links TRBV19 with TRBJ1-2; 8 bases match TRBD1. The V segment lost 7 bases and the J segment 5 bases; nucleotides outside the gene matches: 6. The V gene's germline CDR1 is LNHDA and CDR2 SQIVND (reference sequence). The CDR3 is 13 residues long. CDR3 in DNA: TGTGCCAGTAATAACAGGGGGTGGTATGGCTACACCTTC. Amino acid sequence: CASNNRGWYGYTF.

This chain joins TRBV29-1 and TRBJ1-5, with D possibly TRBD1 on 6 matching bases. V dropped 4 bases and J dropped 4 bases, with 11 bases sitting between them. The CDR3 consists of 13 residues. From germline, CDR1 is SQVTM and CDR2 ANQGSEA. CDR3 sequence reads: CSVAGARNQPQHF. The DNA of the CDR3 is TGCAGCGTTGCAGGGGCCAGGAATCAGCCCCAGCATTTT.

The chain employs TRBV9 and TRBJ2-1; 9 nucleotides agree with TRBD2. V lost 0 bases to trimming and J lost 7 bases; unmatched junction nucleotides: 5. The CDR3 extends over 15 amino acids. CDR1 is SGDLS and CDR2 is YYNGEE in the germline V gene. CDR3 in amino acids: CASSVEGGRGNEQFF. The CDR3 region has the DNA TGTGCCAGCAGCGTAGAAGGCGGGAGGGGTAATGAGCAGTTCTTC.

CDR3 nucleotides: TGTGCCAGCAGCGTAGTCGGAGATACGCAGTATTTT. Translation: CASSVVGDTQYF. The rearrangement joins TRBV9 to TRBJ2-3; D gene uncertain. Germline V gene lookup returns CDR1 SGDLS and CDR2 YYNGEE. V was shortened by 0 bases and J by 5 bases, with 4 bases between the two germline ends. The CDR3 has 12 residues.